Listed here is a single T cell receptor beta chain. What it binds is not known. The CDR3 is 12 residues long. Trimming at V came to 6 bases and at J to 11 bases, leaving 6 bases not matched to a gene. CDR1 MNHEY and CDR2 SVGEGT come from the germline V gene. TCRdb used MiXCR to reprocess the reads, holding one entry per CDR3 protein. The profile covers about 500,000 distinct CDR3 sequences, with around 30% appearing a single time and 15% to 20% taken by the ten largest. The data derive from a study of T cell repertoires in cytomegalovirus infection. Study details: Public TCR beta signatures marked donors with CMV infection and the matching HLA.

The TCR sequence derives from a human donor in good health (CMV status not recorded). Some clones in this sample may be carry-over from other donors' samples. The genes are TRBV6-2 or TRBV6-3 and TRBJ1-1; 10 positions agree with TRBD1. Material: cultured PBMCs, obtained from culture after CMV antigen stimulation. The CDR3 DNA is TGTGCCAGCAGCAGGGGACAGGGGAAGGCTTTCTTT. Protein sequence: CASSRGQGKAFF.